Presented here are 30 T cell receptor beta chains from one specimen sequenced in a study of T cell repertoires in cytomegalovirus infection. TCRdb re-analysed the reads in MiXCR, keeping a single row per CDR3 protein. Of fewer than 300,000 distinct CDR3 sequences in the sample, more than 20% were seen once. Sequences were obtained from PBMCs. The receptors derive from a human donor in good health (CMV status not recorded). Some clones in this sample may be carry-over from other donors' samples.

The chain employs TRBV20-1 and TRBJ1-6; D remains unclear. The germline V and J ends were trimmed by 7 bases and 3 bases, with 10 bases remaining between them. The germline V gene has CDR1 DFQATT and CDR2 SNEGSKA (reference sequence). CDR3 length: 13 amino acids. The CDR3 reads CSVLAVYNSPLHF. The DNA for the CDR3 is TGCAGTGTGTTGGCAGTCTATAATTCACCCCTCCACTTT.

This clonotype was counted ten times or more. The V gene is TRBV28, the J gene TRBJ2-4, with TRBD1 matching over 7 bases. The CDR3 totals 17 residues. Losses at the gene ends were 5 bases for V and 0 bases for J; bases not matched to a gene: 10. Germline values: CDR1 MDHEN, CDR2 SYDVKM. The CDR3 DNA is TGTGCCAGCAGTGGGAAGACAGGGTTCATAGCCAAAAACATTCAGTACTTC. Protein product: CASSGKTGFIAKNIQYF.

V usage is TRBV11-2 and J usage is TRBJ1-4; D unclear. Deletions cut 5 bases from V and 8 bases from J, with 18 bases between. The CDR3 has 15 amino acids. From germline, CDR1 is SGHAT and CDR2 FQNNGV. The CDR3 region has the DNA TGTGCCAGCAGCCCGCGGCCCTTTCGGAGAGAAAAACTGTTTTTT. Protein sequence: CASSPRPFRREKLFF.

This clonotype was detected ten times or more. The chain joins TRBV7-6 to TRBJ1-5; D remains unclear. The V gene's germline CDR1 is SGHVS and CDR2 FNYEAQ. The CDR3 contains 13 residues. The ends were cut back, 5 bases at V and 0 bases at J, with 5 bases in the middle. In nucleotides, the CDR3 is TGTGCCAGCAGCATCCTTAGCAATCAGCCCCAGCATTTT. Its translation is CASSILSNQPQHF.

The chain combines TRBV24-1 with TRBJ1-5, with 9 bases fitting TRBD1. CDR1 and CDR2 (germline): KGHDR, SFDVKD. The CDR3 contains 15 residues. After removal of 3 bases from V and 5 bases from J, the junction contained 4 bases not matched to a gene. CDR3 amino acids: CATSDRTGAYQPQHF. In DNA form, the CDR3 reads TGTGCCACCAGTGATCGGACAGGGGCTTATCAGCCCCAGCATTTT.

The gene calls are TRBV7-9 and TRBJ2-2; 11 bases align to TRBD2. V lost 4 bases and J lost 5; bases outside the gene matches: 15. This CDR3 is built from 19 residues. CDR1 is SEHNR, CDR2 FQNEAQ, per germline (reference sequence). The CDR3 bases are TGTGCCAGCAGCTACGAAATACCGACTAGCGGGATAATTACCGGGGAGCTGTTTTTT. Translating it yields CASSYEIPTSGIITGELFF.

In this sample, this clonotype turned up many times. The chain links TRBV7-2 to TRBJ2-7, with D unresolved. CDR3 size: 13 residues. Trimming shortened V by 4 bases and J by 0 bases, and 7 bases separated the two germline ends. Per the germline V gene, CDR1 is SGHTA and CDR2 is FQGNSA. The CDR3 nucleotides are TGTGCCAGCAGCTCTCAGAGCTCCTACGAGCAGTACTTC. It specifies CASSSQSSYEQYF.

The table lists this clonotype with a few counts. The V and J genes are TRBV6-2 or TRBV6-3 and TRBJ2-7, with TRBD2 matching over 7 bases. Trimming at V came to 6 bases and at J to 2 bases, leaving 13 bases not matched to a gene. Germline-derived CDR1 and CDR2 are MNHEY and SVGEGT. The CDR3 is 16 amino acids. CDR3 sequence reads: CASSSWGGLLTYEQYF. The CDR3 DNA reads TGTGCCAGCAGCTCCTGGGGAGGGCTCCTCACCTACGAGCAGTACTTC.

At least ten counts were recorded for this clonotype. This chain connects TRBV15 to TRBJ2-1, with TRBD2 matching 8 bases. Germline CDR1 and CDR2: LNHNV and YYDKDF (reference sequence). This CDR3 is 15 amino acids long. Trimming removed 9 bases from V and 2 bases from J; junction bases left unmatched: 9. In nucleotides, the CDR3 is TGTGCCACGAGAAGCCGGGAGGGGGCCTACAATGAGCAGTTCTTC. The encoded protein is CATRSREGAYNEQFF.

About this clonotype: A much larger clone differs from this one at a single base, so this may be a read error. The V call is TRBV27, the J call TRBJ2-7, with TRBD2 matching over 7 bases. CDR1 MNHEY and CDR2 SMNVEV come from the germline V gene (reference sequence). The CDR3 length is 18 residues. Losses at the gene ends were 5 bases for V and 8 bases for J; bases not matched to a gene: 24. The CDR3 nucleotides are TGTGCCAGCAGTGTGCGCGTGGGAAACGGGGGGAGAGTCGGCCAGCAGTACTTC. This translates into CASSVRVGNGGRVGQQYF.

The sample holds a few counts of this clonotype. This chain connects TRBV28 to TRBJ2-7, with a weak D call TRBD1 (5 bases). Germline CDR1 and CDR2: MDHEN and SYDVKM. V was cut by 6 bases and J by 1 base, with 10 bases left in between. The CDR3 loop spans 13 amino acids. DNA for the CDR3: TGTGCCAGCAGGGTGCAGGGATCCTACGAGCAGTACTTC. Residues: CASRVQGSYEQYF.

About this clonotype itself: The junction departs from the called germline gene at one end, perhaps through a read error. V is TRBV2 and J is TRBJ2-3; D perhaps matches TRBD2 (6 bases). The germline gives CDR1 SNHLY, CDR2 FYNNEI. The CDR3 length is 16 residues. The CDR3 region has the DNA TGTGCTAGCAGTGGTAGCTGGGGCGGGGACACAGATACGCAGTATTTT. Its translation: CASSGSWGGDTDTQYF.

V usage is TRBV9 and J usage is TRBJ1-6; D perhaps matches TRBD1 (5 bases). The CDR3 runs 16 residues. V dropped 4 bases and J dropped 2 bases, with 13 bases sitting between them. The germline V gene encodes CDR1 SGDLS and CDR2 YYNGEE. The CDR3 loop reads CASSPSGTPYNSPLHF. The CDR3 DNA reads as TGTGCCAGCAGCCCCTCCGGGACGCCCTATAATTCACCCCTCCACTTT. The whole variable domain, filled in from reference TRBV9 and TRBJ1-6, reads DSGVTQTPKHLITATGQRVTLRCSPRSGDLSVYWYQQSLDQGLQFLIQYYNGEERAKGNILERFSAQQFPDLHSELNLSSLELGDSALYFCASSPSGTPYNSPLHFGNGTRLTVT.

This clonotype was found many times. This sequence joins TRBV28 and TRBJ1-1; 7 bases line up with TRBD1. This CDR3 is 13 amino acids long. The germline CDR1 and CDR2 sequences are MDHEN and SYDVKM. The trim removed 6 bases at V and 5 bases at J, leaving 6 bases unmatched. The DNA of the CDR3 is TGTGCCAGCAGCCTTGGGACAGTTACTGAAGCTTTCTTT. As protein: CASSLGTVTEAFF. The whole variable domain, filled in from reference TRBV28 and TRBJ1-1, reads DVKVTQSSRYLVKRTGEKVFLECVQDMDHENMFWYRQDPGLGLRLIYFSYDVKMKEKGDIPEGYSVSREKKERFSLILESASTNQTSMYLCASSLGTVTEAFFGQGTRLTVV.

This clonotype has just a few counts. The chain carries TRBV18 and TRBJ2-5; no definite D call. This CDR3 spans 15 amino acids. V was clipped by 5 bases and J by 2 bases, with 15 bases between them. CDR1 KGHSH and CDR2 LQKENI come from the germline V gene. Here the CDR3 reads CASSANSIVQETQYF. In DNA form, the CDR3 reads TGTGCCAGCTCAGCGAACTCGATCGTGCAAGAGACCCAGTACTTC.

This clonotype was found many times. The chain is built from TRBV4-3 and TRBJ1-4; D unclear. This CDR3 is built from 18 residues. Trimming stripped 1 base from V and 0 bases from J, with 15 bases between. Germline CDR1 LGHNA, CDR2 YSLEER. CDR3 protein: CASSQGVKVGATNEKLFF. DNA for the CDR3: TGCGCCAGCAGCCAAGGGGTGAAGGTGGGAGCAACTAATGAAAAACTGTTTTTT.

This clonotype came up a few times. This sequence joins TRBV29-1 and TRBJ2-7; D call uncertain. Germline CDR1 SQVTM, CDR2 ANQGSEA. Trimming removed 1 base from V and 1 base from J, with 11 bases in between. The CDR3 totals 14 residues. The CDR3 loop is CSVEVGQLSYEQYF. CDR3 nucleotides: TGCAGCGTTGAAGTCGGCCAGTTGTCCTACGAGCAGTACTTC.

The chain carries TRBV28 and TRBJ1-5, with D possibly being TRBD1 (6 bases). The germline V gene encodes CDR1 MDHEN and CDR2 SYDVKM. CDR3 size: 15 residues. Trimming stripped 4 bases from V and 6 bases from J, with 16 bases between. DNA for the CDR3: TGTGCCAGCAGTTCCCACGACAGGTTCTCTCAGCCCCAGCATTTT. Translation gives CASSSHDRFSQPQHF.

This clonotype was seen only a few times. The rearrangement uses TRBV24-1 and TRBJ2-1; tentatively, D is TRBD2 (6 bases). Trimming left V 0 bases short and J 9 bases short, with 14 bases between. The CDR3 extends over 15 amino acids. Germline V gene lookup returns CDR1 KGHDR and CDR2 SFDVKD. CDR3 loop: CATSDLGGVEGEQFF. The DNA of the CDR3 is TGTGCCACCAGTGATTTGGGCGGGGTTGAAGGTGAGCAGTTCTTC.

The rearrangement links TRBV18 to TRBJ1-5; D is uncertain. This CDR3 has 15 residues. Germline lookup yields CDR1 KGHSH and CDR2 LQKENI. Between the trimmed V and J ends, which lost 6 bases and 0 bases, there was a span of 12 bases. CDR3 DNA sequence: TGTGCCAGCTCCCTCGGCGAATATAGCAATCAGCCCCAGCATTTT. Translating gives CASSLGEYSNQPQHF.

This clonotype was seen only a few times. The chain has TRBV15 and TRBJ1-2; TRBD1 is a possible D gene (5 bases). CDR1 is LNHNV, CDR2 YYDKDF, per germline (reference sequence). This CDR3 is 15 amino acids long. Between the trimmed V and J ends, which lost 3 bases and 5 bases, there was a span of 16 bases. CDR3 region: CATSSTGTARYGYTF. The CDR3 region has the DNA TGTGCCACCAGCAGTACTGGGACGGCCAGATATGGCTACACCTTC. Filled out from reference TRBV15 and TRBJ1-2, the complete variable domain reads DAMVIQNPRYQVTQFGKPVTLSCSQTLNHNVMYWYQQKSSQAPKLLFHYYDKDFNNEADTPDNFQSRRPNTSFCFLDIRSPGLGDTAMYLCATSSTGTARYGYTFGSGTRLTVV.

In its sample, this clonotype was seen a few times. The V call is TRBV6-2 or TRBV6-3, the J call TRBJ2-7, with 7 bases fitting TRBD1. Losses at the gene ends were 1 base for V and 2 bases for J; bases not matched to a gene: 11. Germline V gene data show CDR1 as MNHEY and CDR2 as SVGEGT. CDR3 length: 17 residues. CDR3 DNA sequence: TGTGCCAGCAGTTACTTACTAAAAACAGGGGATACCTACGAGCAGTACTTC. This encodes CASSYLLKTGDTYEQYF.

This clonotype was observed many times. V and J are TRBV28 and TRBJ1-5, with D uncertain. Per germline, CDR1 MDHEN and CDR2 SYDVKM. This CDR3 is 15 amino acids long. V lost 7 bases, J lost 0 bases, and 13 bases lay in between. CDR3 nucleotides: TGTGCCAGCAAAGACCGGGCGGATAGCAATCAGCCCCAGCATTTT. Translating gives CASKDRADSNQPQHF.

This rearrangement joins TRBV20-1 to TRBJ2-5; D may be TRBD2 (6 bases). Trimming removed 3 bases at V and 3 bases at J, with 14 bases between. The CDR3 is 14 residues long. Germline CDR1 and CDR2: DFQATT and SNEGSKA (reference sequence). The CDR3 loop reads CSARDPGLEETQYF. In DNA form, the CDR3 reads TGCAGTGCTAGGGACCCGGGACTCGAAGAGACCCAGTACTTC.

This clonotype was found many times. This chain connects TRBV7-8 to TRBJ1-4; D unresolved. Trimming removed 2 bases at V and 8 bases at J, with 12 bases between. Germline V gives CDR1 SGHVS, CDR2 FQNEAQ. The CDR3 runs 14 residues. CDR3 DNA sequence: TGTGCCAGCAGCTTACGGGGTTTCGGGGAAAAACTGTTTTTT. Translated, it gives CASSLRGFGEKLFF.

The V call is TRBV19, the J call TRBJ1-1; 8 nucleotides line up with TRBD1. The trim removed 6 bases at V and 4 bases at J, leaving 7 bases unmatched. The CDR3 covers 14 residues. CDR1 is LNHDA and CDR2 is SQIVND in the germline V gene (reference sequence). Here the CDR3 DNA reads TGTGCCAGTAGGAGACAGGGGTCGGGCACTGAAGCTTTCTTT. It translates to CASRRQGSGTEAFF.

This clonotype has a handful of counts. V and J are TRBV28 and TRBJ2-3, with D unresolved. Germline CDR1 and CDR2: MDHEN and SYDVKM. This CDR3 contains 14 residues. V was trimmed by 8 bases and J by 1 base, leaving 13 bases between them. CDR3 bases: TGTGCCAGCGGCATCTGGTATCGCACAGATACGCAGTATTTT. Amino acid sequence: CASGIWYRTDTQYF. The complete variable domain, with remaining parts taken from reference TRBV28 and TRBJ2-3, reads DVKVTQSSRYLVKRTGEKVFLECVQDMDHENMFWYRQDPGLGLRLIYFSYDVKMKEKGDIPEGYSVSREKKERFSLILESASTNQTSMYLCASGIWYRTDTQYFGPGTRLTVL.

This rearrangement joins TRBV6-1 to TRBJ2-7; a weak D match, TRBD2 (6 bases). The CDR3 spans 15 residues. V lost 7 bases, J lost 0 bases, and 16 bases lay in between. Germline V lookup: CDR1 MNHNS, CDR2 SASEGT. This chain's CDR3 is CASNGRGSGSYEQYF. The CDR3 DNA sequence: TGTGCCAGCAATGGGCGGGGTAGCGGCTCCTACGAGCAGTACTTC.

The chain uses TRBV14 and TRBJ2-2; the D gene is possibly TRBD1 (5 bases). There are 14 residues in the CDR3. Trimming took off 3 bases at V and 4 bases at J, with 9 bases between the two ends. CDR1 and CDR2 (germline): SGHDN, FVKESK. The CDR3 is CASSHRVGTGELFF. DNA of the CDR3: TGTGCCAGCAGCCACAGGGTGGGCACCGGGGAGCTGTTTTTT.

The V gene is TRBV9, the J gene TRBJ2-1; TRBD2 aligns across 8 bases. Germline values: CDR1 SGDLS, CDR2 YYNGEE. This CDR3 has 16 amino acids. Losses at the gene ends were 3 bases for V and 0 bases for J; bases not matched to a gene: 5. The CDR3 bases are TGTGCCAGCAGCGAAGGACTAGCTAGCTCCTACAATGAGCAGTTCTTC. This gives the protein CASSEGLASSYNEQFF. The full variable domain, completed using reference TRBV9 and TRBJ2-1, is DSGVTQTPKHLITATGQRVTLRCSPRSGDLSVYWYQQSLDQGLQFLIQYYNGEERAKGNILERFSAQQFPDLHSELNLSSLELGDSALYFCASSEGLASSYNEQFFGPGTRLTVL.